The subject of this entry is one TCR beta chain. As originally analysed: Estimated nucleated cell counts came from reference gene primer amplification. The repertoire was sequenced with immunoSEQ multiplex PCR; TCRdb's copy has only in-frame clones and lacks some. The DNA was the basis for D and trimming; V, J and clone size are from that table. The sample contains roughly 32,000 clones, 70% to 90% of which appear only once. This entry comes from a study of blood T cell repertoires in COVID-19. Study summary: Sites across the United States, Italy and Spain contributed samples from acute and convalescent COVID-19. PBMCs, B-cell-depleted T cells, or T cells provided the cDNA or gDNA that made up the material.

There are 13 residues in the CDR3. V was pared by 3 bases and J by 4 bases, with 6 bases between. The sequencing sample was made of peripheral blood. The receptor comes from a woman of 80 years or more with active or convalescent COVID-19. The chain recombines TRBV12-3 or TRBV12-4 with TRBJ2-2; TRBD2 is a possible D gene (5 bases). CDR3 loop: CASSFGITGELFF. The CDR3 bases are TGTGCCAGCAGTTTCGGGATCACCGGGGAGCTGTTTTTT.